The entry below describes one T cell receptor (beta chain). Which antigen it targets is not known. No base quality values were provided; no much bigger clone lies one nucleotide off. The CDR3 numbers 17 residues from cysteine through phenylalanine. Just CDR3 DNA is preserved here, 51 bases in frame from base 1. V ends up 4 bases short and J 4 bases short, with an unmatched junction base count of 16. From a lookup of the germline V gene, CDR1 and CDR2 are SGHDT and YYEEEE. The cohort comprised around 700 healthy bone marrow donors. At the time of sampling, all cohort members were nominally healthy, though unrecorded immune exposures were likely present. The donor tested CMV seropositive, placing the donor among the 289 seropositive members of the cohort. Each donor provided a peripheral blood sample, and peripheral blood mononuclear cells were used for TCR beta sequencing. Genomic DNA extraction from the blood cell samples was performed with the Qiagen DNeasy Blood Extraction Kit.

This entry comes from a study of cytomegalovirus exposure and HLA in healthy donors (dated by TCRdb to about 2017). Study-wide context: An earlier analysis of several hundred of the donors reported about 300 Gb of sequence data and 100 million to 120 million unique TCR beta sequences obtained from some 200 million T cells. High-throughput TCR immunosequencing, statistical association of individual TCRs with disease status, and machine learning were combined to predict cytomegalovirus infection status. HLA typing covered class I and class II loci at four-digit resolution. Rather than using new phenotypic data, the later analysis identified candidate immune exposures from TCR beta sequences and from how often those sequences occurred across donors. All discovery cohort repertoires had been generated on a single sequencing platform. The study aimed to test whether cataloging public T cell receptors could reveal signatures of past pathogen exposure. To decide whether each TCR beta V gene segment behaved as functional or pseudogenic, an earlier analysis of some 600 of the donors relied on high-throughput TCR beta sequencing. A later analysis re-analyzed previously published TCR beta repertoires from 500 to 700 donors and added high-resolution HLA genotyping to study TCR occurrence patterns. In a later genetic analysis, genome-wide SNP genotypes for about three fifths of the roughly 670 donors were used, and that subset was treated as a discovery cohort. The number of donors typed differed by locus, with about 620-630 for A, B, C, DRB1 and DQB1, around 500 for DQA1, 606 for DPA1, and 450 to 480 for DPB1. Roughly 5 DR-DQ haplotypes were handled as single units for association and clustering, since linkage in the cohort was strong. Among roughly 400 genotyped donors of the cohort, an average of roughly 240,000 unique TCR beta nucleotide sequences were sequenced per donor, roughly a sixth of them non-productive. Alongside the repertoire data, information on donor age, sex, ethnicity and CMV serostatus was compiled. An early release covering roughly 640 HLA-typed donors comprised 300 to 350 gigabases of sequencing data and around 85 million unique TCR sequences. Along with the roughly 710-subject first cohort, a separate validation cohort of 120 different subjects was used. Of the 350 to 450 genotyped donors, approximately 80% were placed in the genetic ancestry cluster associated with self-reported Caucasian donors. The T cell repertoires of several hundred subjects were profiled by immunosequencing and related to cytomegalovirus serostatus.

What the research found in general, with its limitations: Most TCR sequences were observed very rarely across donors, whereas some public TCRs were present in many individuals. A further reported finding was that TCR beta sequences accurately predicted the HLA-A and HLA-B alleles for most subjects in the first cohort. A later analysis reported that several top co-occurrence clusters appeared linked to parvovirus B19, influenza, CMV and Epstein-Barr virus. According to the authors, the approach could potentially be generalized to other disease states and immunological phenotypes. In a later analysis, TCR association rates were found to vary across HLA loci, with the most associated TCRs seen for DRB1 alleles and the fewest for HLA-C alleles. The 87-base-pair reads could not distinguish some IMGT-functional V segments, including TRBV6-2 and TRBV6-3, so those segments were excluded. Broadly in line with IMGT annotations, most TCR beta V segments showed up in productive rearrangements about 90% or about 30% of the time in an earlier analysis of approximately 640 of the donors. In a later genetic analysis, a missense DCLRE1C variant was associated with V-gene and J-gene trimming of TCR beta chains, and the association was replicated in an independent cohort. In a later analysis, HLA-associated TCR beta chains showed more clonal expansion and lower generation probabilities than non-associated chains that were equally common. Immune exposure information for the cohort was limited to CMV serostatus. In vitro tests confirmed that a few of the cytomegalovirus-associated TCR beta chains recognize cytomegalovirus antigens. The presence/absence analyses assumed that sequencing depth was roughly uniform across donors, and that assumption may not be true. The study listed 164 TCR beta chains as associated with cytomegalovirus. In both the original and validation cohorts, the classifier was reported to diagnose cytomegalovirus status with high specificity and sensitivity. A group of highly shared sequence variants was considered likely to be a technical artifact of the sequencing pipeline. The earlier analysis of approximately 560 of the donors excluded over 15 rarely observed V segments, including chromosome 9 orphons, because counts were too low. In a later analysis, 15,000 to 20,000 TCR beta sequences were associated with specific HLA alleles at a false discovery rate of 0.05. When HLA alleles, especially DR and DQ, strongly co-occurred, TCR associations were difficult to assign to individual alleles. Because HLA typing was missing for some donors at each locus, association tests included only the typed subset. Only TCR beta chains were sequenced in this cohort, and the absence of alpha or paired-chain data limited detectable features. According to a later genetic analysis, donors in an Asian-associated ancestry cluster had fewer N-insertions in productive TCRs than the approximately 690-donor mean. Linkage disequilibrium might explain the correlated functional status among segregating V segments, but an unknown experimental factor could not be excluded. A later analysis found that most CMV-associated TCR beta chains appeared HLA-restricted, with HLA associations seemingly driven largely by CMV exposure.

Libraries were made using the immunoSEQ multiplex PCR assay. For the multiplex PCR, a mixture combining 60 forward primers for TCR Vbeta segments and 13 reverse primers for TCR Jbeta segments was used. The CDR3 region of rearranged TCR beta genes was amplified from genomic DNA by a multiplex PCR assay. Amplified TCR beta libraries were sequenced as 87-base-pair reads on the Illumina HiSeq System. From the authors' description of their analysis: A later analysis counted about 80 million unique TCR beta chains across the approximately 700 repertoires, and approximately 11 million of these chains were shared by at least two donors. Raw reads were error-corrected and collapsed into unique sequences by a nearest-neighbor algorithm in which closely related sequences were merged to remove PCR and sequencing errors. V, D and J gene segments were assigned by aligning CDR3 sequences to IMGT reference sequences. For a sequence to be retained, a match of at least six nucleotides was required to both a V gene segment and a J gene segment. A rearrangement counted as productive if the CDR3 had no stop codons and remained in frame with V and J, and every other rearrangement counted as non-productive. CDR3 was defined according to IMGT convention as the region running from the second conserved V-encoded cysteine to the conserved J-encoded phenylalanine. In an earlier analysis of more than 550 of the donors, sequences lacking an unambiguous match to a single V gene segment were excluded. An earlier analysis of several hundred of the donors classified V segments as functional when productive rearrangements were above 56.7% and as segregating when the standard deviation between donors was above 5%. A statistical classification framework was developed to diagnose cytomegalovirus status using the catalog of TCR beta chain sequences. In a later analysis, V and J genes were assigned by comparing TCR nucleotide sequences against IMGT/GENE-DB human TR gene sequences. Using the TCRdist pipeline, a later analysis assigned CDR3 sequences along with most-parsimonious VDJ recombination scenarios. In a later analysis, each TCR beta chain was defined by its CDR3 amino acid sequence together with its V-gene family, and reads without a unique V-gene family were excluded. A later analysis removed 550 to 700 highly shared, low-generation-probability nucleotide sequences to deal with suspected cross-contamination and a sequencing artifact. For each public chain, a later analysis derived a clonal expansion index from normalized ranks of inferred template counts within each repertoire. A later analysis computed generation probabilities with a VDJ recombination model fitted to out-of-frame rearrangements, and checked the results against IGoR. In a later analysis, hypergeometric tests were used to score TCR-TCR, TCR-HLA and TCR-CMV co-occurrence, with a repertoire-size bias correction applied to TCR pairs. A later analysis estimated false discovery rates by permuting HLA or CMV assignments 20 times. In a later analysis, co-occurring TCRs were grouped using DBSCAN, and TCRdist sequence similarity was added for clustering within HLA-allele-positive subsets. Co-occurrence clustering excluded repertoires with fewer than 30,000 or more than 120,000 public chains, plus five with anomalous nucleotide sharing. Imported from immuneACCESS, the table was reduced by TCRdb to in-frame sequences with V and J called. These copies leave out some clones; in studies compared against another copy, an unresolved V gene accounts for under half, and the cause of the remainder is not known. Clone size and the V and J calls come from that table; the DNA yielded D and trimming. This sample gives about 64,000 clones in total; under 80% of them show up just once. 13% to 15% of the sample rests with the top ten.

The rearranged chain carries TRBV5-6 and TRBJ1-2; 7 junctional bases match TRBD1. The source of this sequence is a male donor in good health and CMV-seropositive. The sample was PBMCs. The CDR3 corresponds to CASSRSGTALRIYGYTF. The DNA is TGTGCCAGCAGCCGGTCCGGGACAGCCCTCCGAATCTATGGCTACACCTTC.